The entry that follows covers one T cell receptor beta chain sequence. Its antigen target is currently unknown. The input lacks base qualities; no much larger clone sits a single base away. This specimen belongs to a study of Graves' ophthalmopathy and Graves' hyperthyroidism (dated by TCRdb to between 2018 and 2020). Background for the entire study: Peripheral blood was collected at initial diagnosis, prior to any treatment. To explore V-J signatures that distinguish ophthalmopathy from hyperthyroidism, a discovery set of around 100 patients was enrolled, made up of 43 with ophthalmopathy and around 57 with stable hyperthyroidism. An independent validation cohort comprised some 19 hyperthyroidism patients and 15 to 17 patients who later progressed from hyperthyroidism to ophthalmopathy. In five or six hyperthyroidism patients, T-cell repertoires of thyroid tissue and blood were compared. In total, 120 to 150 blood samples were TCR-sequenced: around 42 ophthalmopathy, around 75 hyperthyroidism and about 17 hyperthyroidism-to-ophthalmopathy patients. The study used TCR beta repertoire signatures to distinguish Graves' ophthalmopathy from Graves' hyperthyroidism and to predict progression to ophthalmopathy. Following sampling, methimazole starting at 30 mg daily was administered to hyperthyroidism patients, and high-dose intravenous methylprednisolone was administered to ophthalmopathy patients. Results and caveats for the whole study, not just this receptor: Sample size was not predetermined statistically, and investigators were not blinded to group allocation. The 13-signature model separated ophthalmopathy from stable hyperthyroidism with 85% to 90% sensitivity and around 84% specificity in cross-validation, and 80%/75% in the test set. In validation, the model predicted ophthalmopathy progression with about 70% sensitivity and around 72% specificity; eleven to twelve predicted patients were CT-confirmed with GO in a median of about 7.1 months. Among expanded thyroid clonotypes with frequency above 0.001, most also showed up in blood, which suggests that blood repertoires may reflect the thyroid immune response.

For repertoire sequencing, the TCR beta CDR3 regions were amplified from RNA transcripts. HTBI primers and the Qiagen OneStep RT-PCR kit were used in a first-round RT-PCR, which was followed by a second-round multiplex PCR, size selection and purification. The libraries underwent paired-end sequencing with 100 bp reads on an Illumina HiSeq2000. In the paper's pipeline: SOAPnuke was used to process the reads, removing any read that contained adapters or uncalled bases, had a mean Phred below 15, or lacked an exact match to the constant primer or identifier. COPE v1.2.5 was used to merge the high-quality paired reads. Unique nucleotide sequences were defined as clonotypes and aligned to IMGT TRB V, D and J references using MiTCR v1.1. The analysis was limited to V-J combinations with a frequency above 0.0001, which together covered around 99% of the repertoires. For each V-J combination, a TCR clonal expansion and chaos score was defined as F50 clonal expansion divided by the chaos observed in the TCRdist matrix. Welch's t-statistics and random forest were used to narrow the features down to over ten V-J combinations, which were then fed into a naive Bayes classifier. The Morisita-Horn index was used to measure how similar the thyroid and blood repertoires were. The raw public data were reprocessed by TCRdb itself: fastp quality trimming at Q25, MiXCR clonotype calling, in-frame beta chains only. Every entry covers one CDR3 protein and lists the most common genes and DNA from its rows. V and J calls and clone size were set by TCRdb, not the authors. The table for this sample lists 600,000 to 950,000 distinct CDR3 sequences; approximately 40% of them were counted only once. The leading ten clones occupy approximately 43% of the sample.

The ophthalmopathy patients had moderately to severely active disease, with a Clinical Activity Score of 3 or higher, a NOSPECS grade of 4 or higher, and a disease duration of less than 3 months. Patients were excluded if they had other autoimmune diseases, uncontrolled infections, pregnancy or lactation. Diagnosis relied on clinical symptoms, serum thyroxine, TRAb, thyroid ultrasound and orbital computed tomography. Using Ficoll-Paque density gradient centrifugation, PBMCs were isolated from about 9.4 ml of fresh peripheral blood. Total RNA was extracted using Trizol reagent, and RNA quality was checked on an Agilent 2100 Bioanalyzer. V and J are truncated by 2 bases and 8 bases respectively, leaving an intervening sequence of 18 bases. CDR1 and CDR2, looked up from the germline V gene, are LGHNA and YNFKEQ. Reading from cysteine to phenylalanine, the CDR3 counts 16 amino acids. The only DNA kept is the CDR3, 48 bases in frame from the first base.

This chain joins TRBV4-2 to TRBJ1-4, and possibly TRBD1, on 6 matching bases. This TCR was sampled from an adult man with Graves' ophthalmopathy. The specimen was peripheral blood. The CDR3 amino acid sequence is: CASSQHLGEGVEKLFF. The DNA sequence is given as TGTGCCAGCAGCCAACATTTAGGGGAGGGGGTCGAAAAACTGTTTTTT.